The present entry profiles one TCR beta chain with its context. The V gene's germline CDR1 is SNHLY and CDR2 FYNNEI. Trimming removed 6 bases from V and 5 bases from J, with 16 bases in between. CDR3 size: 14 residues. This sample was taken from a study of blood T cell repertoires in COVID-19. In assigning cohorts, the study relied on participant-reported clinical history. Some clones are missing from TCRdb's copy, which holds only in-frame ones; the method was immunoSEQ multiplex PCR. This sample has about 270,000 clones, with approximately 85% found just once. The sample consisted of PBMCs or T cells enriched from blood (not recorded which). This chain links TRBV2 with TRBJ1-1, with D maybe TRBD1 (6 bases). The source is a woman in her forties or fifties with acute COVID-19. CDR3 DNA sequence: TGTGCCAGCAGGCCCCGGGGGGCGGAGACTGAAGCTTTCTTT. This translates into CASRPRGAETEAFF.